This is a list of T cell receptor beta chains from one sample in a study of blood T cell repertoires in COVID-19. Measured with immunoSEQ multiplex PCR; TCRdb has only the in-frame clones, and not every one. The sample shows under 250,000 clones, roughly 80% of them seen only once. Sequencing used PBMCs or T cells enriched from blood (not recorded which). These receptors came from a woman aged 50 to 60 who had been exposed to COVID-19. The CDR3 runs from the conserved cysteine through the conserved F or W. The D gene is left open where the match is weak. The size entry is marked missing in some rows and otherwise reads once, few, many or a size class.

D,V,size,J,CDR3,DNA
TRBD1,TRBV28,few,TRBJ1-1,CASGGTGVVETEAFF,TGTGCCAGTGGGGGGACAGGGGTGGTAGAAACTGAAGCTTTCTTT
.,TRBV2,.,TRBJ2-5,CASSHAGGYQETQYF,TGTGCCAGCAGTCACGCAGGGGGGTACCAAGAGACCCAGTACTTC
.,TRBV20-1,.,TRBJ1-5,CSASGSGSAGGDGQPQHF,TGCAGTGCTAGTGGGTCGGGTTCCGCCGGTGGAGATGGTCAGCCCCAGCATTTT
TRBD1,TRBV10-3,.,TRBJ1-1,CAAQGATEAFF,TGTGCCGCACAGGGGGCAACTGAAGCTTTCTTT
TRBD1,TRBV12-5,.,TRBJ1-5,CASGSPRTGLSNQPQHF,TGTGCTAGTGGTTCCCCCCGGACAGGGCTTAGCAATCAGCCCCAGCATTTT
TRBD1,TRBV5-6,once,TRBJ2-7,CASSRDRGNLYEQYF,TGTGCCAGCAGCCGCGACAGGGGAAACCTCTACGAGCAGTACTTC
.,TRBV2,.,TRBJ2-5,CASSTADNQETQYF,TGTGCCAGCAGTACGGCGGACAATCAAGAGACCCAGTACTTC
.,TRBV12-5,few,TRBJ2-4,CASGLPPFRGLAKNIQYF,TGTGCTAGTGGTTTGCCCCCATTCCGAGGGCTAGCCAAAAACATTCAGTACTTC
TRBD1,TRBV19,.,TRBJ2-7,CASSIVGGQGTYEQYF,TGTGCCAGTAGTATAGTTGGGGGACAGGGAACCTACGAGCAGTACTTC
.,TRBV7-2,.,TRBJ1-3,CASSPNWGFGGNTIYF,TGTGCCAGCAGCCCCAATTGGGGCTTCGGTGGAAACACCATATATTTT
.,TRBV7-2,.,TRBJ2-5,CASSTGGGLWLTQYF,TGTGCCAGCAGCACCGGAGGCGGGCTTTGGCTGACCCAGTACTTC
.,TRBV19,.,TRBJ1-1,CASSIQGLGNTEAFF,TGTGCCAGTAGTATACAGGGTCTGGGGAACACTGAAGCTTTCTTT
.,TRBV4-3,.,TRBJ2-7,CASSQDWPTYEQYF,TGCGCCAGCAGCCAAGATTGGCCGACCTACGAGCAGTACTTC
.,TRBV2,once,TRBJ1-1,CASSGPRVYTEAFF,TGTGCCAGCAGTGGCCCCAGGGTTTACACTGAAGCTTTCTTT
TRBD1,TRBV5-1,.,TRBJ2-6,CASSYDRDPSSLSGANVLTF,TGCGCCAGCAGCTATGACAGGGACCCCTCCTCCCTTTCTGGGGCCAACGTCCTGACTTTC
.,TRBV9,.,TRBJ1-3,CASSADPRGAGNTIYF,TGTGCCAGCAGCGCGGACCCTCGGGGTGCTGGAAACACCATATATTTT
.,TRBV7-2,.,TRBJ2-6,CASSWSGLPRVLTF,TGTGCCAGCAGCTGGTCAGGGTTGCCCCGCGTCCTGACTTTC
.,TRBV7-9,.,TRBJ2-5,CASSPGGGAETQYF,TGTGCCAGCAGCCCTGGAGGCGGGGCCGAGACCCAGTACTTC
TRBD1,TRBV29-1,.,TRBJ1-2,CSVSGTDGYTF,TGCAGCGTTTCCGGGACAGATGGCTACACCTTC
.,TRBV4-3,.,TRBJ1-2,CASSQELGGGGYTF,TGCGCCAGCAGCCAAGAATTGGGGGGAGGTGGCTACACCTTC